Reported below is one TCR beta chain. A junction boundary mismatches the germline segment, possibly from a read error. The CDR3 runs 13 residues. Germline assignment: CDR1 MDHEN and CDR2 SYDVKM. The sample belongs to a study of blood T cell repertoires in COVID-19. Original analysis: Amplification from reference gene primers served as the basis for estimated nucleated cell counts. This table comes from immunoSEQ multiplex PCR, and its TCRdb copy is limited to in-frame clones, with some not included. V and J calls and clone size are given by that table; D and trimming were obtained from the DNA. Counted here are around 53,000 clones, around 87% occurring once; the ten biggest clones make up 3.5% to 4.5%.

The chain recombines TRBV28 with TRBJ2-5, with a tentative D call TRBD2 (5 bases). The sequence derives from a man aged 45-60 years with acute or convalescent COVID-19. Sample: peripheral blood. The CDR3 sequence is CAGSRRSSETQYF. CDR3 DNA sequence: TGTGCCGGCAGCAGGAGGAGTTCAGAGACCCAGTACTTC.